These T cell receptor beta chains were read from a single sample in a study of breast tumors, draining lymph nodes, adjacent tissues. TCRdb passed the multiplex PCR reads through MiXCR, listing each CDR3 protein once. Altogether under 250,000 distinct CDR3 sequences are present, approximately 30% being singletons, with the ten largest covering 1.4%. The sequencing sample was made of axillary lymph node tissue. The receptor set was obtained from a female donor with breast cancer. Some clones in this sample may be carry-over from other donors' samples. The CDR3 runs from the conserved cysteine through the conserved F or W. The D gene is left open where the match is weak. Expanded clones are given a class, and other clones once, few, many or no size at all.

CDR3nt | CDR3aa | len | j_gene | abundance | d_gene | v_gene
TGTGCCAGCAGCGGCGGGAGGGACAAAGGGGAGCAGTTCTTC | CASSGGRDKGEQFF | 14 | TRBJ2-1 | NA | TRBD2 | TRBV7-6
TGTGCCAGCAGTCACGCTAGCGGGAGCTCCTACAATGAGCAGTTCTTC | CASSHASGSSYNEQFF | 16 | TRBJ2-1 | NA | TRBD2 | TRBV6-6
TGTGCCAGCAGGGCCGACGAGAATAACTATGGCTACACCTTC | CASRADENNYGYTF | 14 | TRBJ1-2 | many | NA | TRBV19
TGCGCCAGCAGCTTGAGTGGAAAGAATTCCCCCCTCCACTTT | CASSLSGKNSPLHF | 14 | TRBJ1-6 | many | NA | TRBV5-1
TGTGCCAGTAGAGGATCGGAAGAGACCCAGTACTTC | CASRGSEETQYF | 12 | TRBJ2-5 | many | NA | TRBV19
TGCAGTGCTTACAACTTTTTTGAACCGCGGAATGAGCAGTTCTTC | CSAYNFFEPRNEQFF | 15 | TRBJ2-1 | many | NA | TRBV20-1
TGCGCCAGCGGCAGGACAGCGAACACTGAAGCTTTCTTT | CASGRTANTEAFF | 13 | TRBJ1-1 | few | NA | TRBV5-1
TGCGCCAGCAAGAGAGCGGGATCAAATGAGCATTTT | CASKRAGSNEHF | 12 | TRBJ1-5 | NA | NA | TRBV5-1
TGCAGCGTTGAAGACCCACCGGGACAGAACTATGGCTACACCTTC | CSVEDPPGQNYGYTF | 15 | TRBJ1-2 | many | TRBD1 | TRBV29-1
TGTGCCAGTAGTATAGAAAGCAGCGGGGCATTCTACGAGCAGTACTTC | CASSIESSGAFYEQYF | 16 | TRBJ2-7 | NA | TRBD2 | TRBV19
TGTGCCACCAGCAGAGATACCCTAGCGGGTTCTAGCACGGGGGATTCACCCCTCCACTTT | CATSRDTLAGSSTGDSPLHF | 20 | TRBJ1-6 | NA | NA | TRBV15
TGTGCCAGCAGCTTAGGAGCGCGTTCACAAGAGACCCAGTACTTC | CASSLGARSQETQYF | 15 | TRBJ2-5 | many | NA | TRBV7-2
TGTGCCAGCAGTTACTCAACAGGGATAGGGGGCACAGATACGCAGTATTTT | CASSYSTGIGGTDTQYF | 17 | TRBJ2-3 | many | NA | TRBV6-2/TRBV6-3
TGCAGTGCGGGAAGACCGACCCACTCCTACAATGAGCAGTTCTTC | CSAGRPTHSYNEQFF | 15 | TRBJ2-1 | many | NA | TRBV20-1
TGTGCCAGCAGCCCTCCCTTAGCGGGAGTATTACTAAAATACAATGAGCAGTTCTTC | CASSPPLAGVLLKYNEQFF | 19 | TRBJ2-1 | few | TRBD2 | TRBV12-3/TRBV12-4
TGCAGTGCTGTTCAGTCGGAAACCCAGTCCTTC | CSAVQSETQSF | 11 | TRBJ2-5 | many | NA | TRBV20-1
TGTGCCTGGAGTAGCACTAGCGGGAGCGCTGGCCAGTACTTC | CAWSSTSGSAGQYF | 14 | TRBJ2-7 | many | TRBD2 | TRBV30
TGCAGTGCTAGTGTCCAGGCCAACACTGAAGCTTTCTTT | CSASVQANTEAFF | 13 | TRBJ1-1 | NA | NA | TRBV20-1
TGCAGTGCTAGAGGTGGAAGAGCGGTCTCCCAAGAGACCCAGTACTTC | CSARGGRAVSQETQYF | 16 | TRBJ2-5 | many | NA | TRBV20-1
TGTGCCTGGAGTGTCGGGGCCTACGAGCAGTACTTC | CAWSVGAYEQYF | 12 | TRBJ2-7 | many | NA | TRBV30
TGTGCCAGCAGCGTAGAGGCAGGGTTTAGCACAGATACGCAGTATTTT | CASSVEAGFSTDTQYF | 16 | TRBJ2-3 | NA | NA | TRBV9
TGTGCCAGCAGCCCAGGAGGTCTGGGGTCACCCCTCCACTTT | CASSPGGLGSPLHF | 14 | TRBJ1-6 | NA | NA | TRBV7-2
TGTGCTAGCGGGAGGAAGATGGGAGAGACCCAGTACTTC | CASGRKMGETQYF | 13 | TRBJ2-5 | NA | TRBD2 | TRBV12-5
TGTGCCAGCAGCTTAAAATCTAGCGGGACTTACAATGAGCAGTATTTT | CASSLKSSGTYNEQYF | 16 | TRBJ2-3 | NA | TRBD2 | TRBV7-9
TGCAGCGTTGCTGTGGGCGGGGGCTTTGAGCAGTACTTC | CSVAVGGGFEQYF | 13 | TRBJ2-7 | many | NA | TRBV29-1
TGTGCCAGCAGTTTGGGCAGCAGGGGCAATCAGCCCCAGCATTTT | CASSLGSRGNQPQHF | 15 | TRBJ1-5 | NA | NA | TRBV28
TGTGCCAGCAGCCTCACAGGAGCTATTTATGAAAAACTGCTTTTT | CASSLTGAIYEKLLF | 15 | TRBJ1-4 | many | NA | TRBV6-1
TGTGCCAGCAGCTTGAGCGGGAGGGCCTCCGTTGAGCAGTTCTTC | CASSLSGRASVEQFF | 15 | TRBJ2-1 | many | TRBD2 | TRBV11-2
TGCAGTGCTAGAGACCGGGACAGACCCGAGCAGTACTTC | CSARDRDRPEQYF | 13 | TRBJ2-7 | NA | TRBD1 | TRBV20-1
TGTGCCAGCAGCGTCGCCGCGGGAGGGCCCTACGAGCAGTACTTC | CASSVAAGGPYEQYF | 15 | TRBJ2-7 | many | TRBD2 | TRBV11-1
TGTGCCAGTAGTCCCCGCGGGTCCGGCACTGAAGCTTTCTTT | CASSPRGSGTEAFF | 14 | TRBJ1-1 | few | NA | TRBV19
TGTGCCAGCAGCTGGTGGGAGCGACAGACATATGGCTACACCTTC | CASSWWERQTYGYTF | 15 | TRBJ1-2 | many | NA | TRBV5-6
TGTGCCAGCACCTGGACTAGCGGGAGGGCCCATGAGCAGTTCTTC | CASTWTSGRAHEQFF | 15 | TRBJ2-1 | NA | TRBD2 | TRBV7-2
TGTGCCAGCAGTTTCCGCCAGGGAACCGGGGAGCTGTTTTTT | CASSFRQGTGELFF | 14 | TRBJ2-2 | many | NA | TRBV12-3/TRBV12-4
TGTGCCAGCAGCGCGAGGACAGGCGATTTCTCTGGGGCCAACGTCCTGACTTTC | CASSARTGDFSGANVLTF | 18 | TRBJ2-6 | NA | TRBD1 | TRBV9
TGCGCCAGCAGCCAAGGGACTACCCCCTGGAATGAGCAGTTCTTC | CASSQGTTPWNEQFF | 15 | TRBJ2-1 | many | NA | TRBV4-3
TGCAGTGCTAGTCAGGACTACACAGATACGCAGTATTTT | CSASQDYTDTQYF | 13 | TRBJ2-3 | many | NA | TRBV20-1
TGTGCCAGCAGCCCGCAGCGGGGCACAGATACGCAGTATTTT | CASSPQRGTDTQYF | 14 | TRBJ2-3 | many | NA | TRBV11-2
TGCAGTGCTAGAGCTCCCACTAGCGGGAGGACAGATACGCAGTATTTT | CSARAPTSGRTDTQYF | 16 | TRBJ2-3 | many | TRBD2 | TRBV20-1
TGTGCCAGCAGTCACTCGGATAGCTACGAGCAGTACTTC | CASSHSDSYEQYF | 13 | TRBJ2-7 | many | NA | TRBV6-6
TGTGCCAGCAGCTACGACAGGGCGGTAGGATTCTACGAGCAGTACTTC | CASSYDRAVGFYEQYF | 16 | TRBJ2-7 | many | TRBD1 | TRBV6-2/TRBV6-3
TGCAGTGCTAGAGGACCCACCCTGGGACTAGCGGGAGAGTCAGGGGATACGCAGTATTTT | CSARGPTLGLAGESGDTQYF | 20 | TRBJ2-3 | many | TRBD2 | TRBV20-1
TGTGCCAGCAGCCAGAGCGGGAGGTGGTCGGAGCAGTATTTT | CASSQSGRWSEQYF | 14 | TRBJ2-3 | NA | TRBD2 | TRBV5-6
TGTGCCAGCAGCTTAGCTAGGGGGGGGAGGGATACGCAGTATTTT | CASSLARGGRDTQYF | 15 | TRBJ2-3 | many | NA | TRBV7-2
TGTGCCAGCAGCTTGGGGCAGGGGGCCATGTGGGAGCAGTACTTC | CASSLGQGAMWEQYF | 15 | TRBJ2-7 | many | TRBD1 | TRBV7-2